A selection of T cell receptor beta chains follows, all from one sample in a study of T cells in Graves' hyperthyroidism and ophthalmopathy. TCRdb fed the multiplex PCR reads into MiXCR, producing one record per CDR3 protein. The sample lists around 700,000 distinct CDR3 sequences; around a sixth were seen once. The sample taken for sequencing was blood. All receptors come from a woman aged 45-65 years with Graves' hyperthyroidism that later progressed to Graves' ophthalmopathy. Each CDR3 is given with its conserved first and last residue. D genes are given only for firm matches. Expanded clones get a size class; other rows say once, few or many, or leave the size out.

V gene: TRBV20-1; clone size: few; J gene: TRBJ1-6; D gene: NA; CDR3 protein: CSARPRDNSPLHF; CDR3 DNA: TGCAGTGCTAGGCCCAGGGATAATTCACCCCTCCACTTT
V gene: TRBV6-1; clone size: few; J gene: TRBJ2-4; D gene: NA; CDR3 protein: CASSESGRRNIQYF; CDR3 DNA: TGTGCCAGCAGTGAAAGTGGGAGGAGAAACATTCAGTACTTC
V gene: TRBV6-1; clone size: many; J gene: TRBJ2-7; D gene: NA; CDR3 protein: CASTGLPSSYEQYF; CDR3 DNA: TGTGCCAGCACGGGACTTCCGAGCTCCTACGAGCAGTACTTC
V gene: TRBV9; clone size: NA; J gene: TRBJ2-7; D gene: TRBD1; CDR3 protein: CASSSSGDSNYEQYF; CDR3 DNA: TGTGCCAGCAGCTCTAGTGGGGACAGCAACTACGAGCAGTACTTC
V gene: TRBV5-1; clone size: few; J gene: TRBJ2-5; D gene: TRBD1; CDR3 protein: CASSLADRVQETQYF; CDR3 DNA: TGCGCCAGCAGCTTGGCGGACAGGGTCCAAGAGACCCAGTACTTC
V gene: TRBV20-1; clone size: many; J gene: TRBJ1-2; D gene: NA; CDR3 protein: CSARRGDYGYTF; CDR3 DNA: TGCAGTGCAAGGAGGGGAGATTATGGCTACACCTTC
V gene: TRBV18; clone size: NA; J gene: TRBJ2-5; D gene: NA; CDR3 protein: CASSPRVSEETQYF; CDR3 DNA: TGTGCCAGCTCACCACGTGTCTCGGAAGAGACCCAGTACTTC
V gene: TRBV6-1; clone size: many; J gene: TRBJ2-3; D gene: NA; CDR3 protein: CVVEHWNTDTQYF; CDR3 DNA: TGTGTGGTGGAACACTGGAACACAGATACGCAGTATTTT
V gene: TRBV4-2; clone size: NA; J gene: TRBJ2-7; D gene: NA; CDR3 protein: CASSQVAGPAYEQYF; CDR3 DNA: TGTGCCAGCAGCCAAGTTGCGGGGCCCGCCTACGAGCAGTACTTC
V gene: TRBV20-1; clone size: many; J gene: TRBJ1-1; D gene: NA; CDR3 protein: CSARDTTIRNTEAFF; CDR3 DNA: TGCAGTGCTAGAGATACGACCATACGGAACACTGAAGCTTTCTTT
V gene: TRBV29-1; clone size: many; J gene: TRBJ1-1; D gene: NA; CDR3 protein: CSVEESPWGNTEAFF; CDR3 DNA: TGCAGCGTTGAAGAATCCCCCTGGGGGAACACTGAAGCTTTCTTT
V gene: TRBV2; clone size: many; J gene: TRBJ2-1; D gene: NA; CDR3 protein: CASKGLAAYNEQFF; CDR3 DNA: TGTGCCAGCAAGGGGCTAGCTGCCTACAATGAGCAGTTCTTC
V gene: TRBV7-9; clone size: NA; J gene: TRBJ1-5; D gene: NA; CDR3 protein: CASSLEVGGVSNQPQHF; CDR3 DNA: TGTGCCAGCAGCTTAGAAGTCGGAGGGGTGAGCAATCAGCCCCAGCATTTT
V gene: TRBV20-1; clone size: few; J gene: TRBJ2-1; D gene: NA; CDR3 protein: CSASVINRNEQFF; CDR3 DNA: TGCAGTGCTAGCGTTATCAATCGCAATGAGCAGTTCTTC
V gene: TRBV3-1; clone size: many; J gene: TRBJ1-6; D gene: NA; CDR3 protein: CASSPQANSPLHF; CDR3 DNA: TGTGCCAGCAGCCCACAGGCAAATTCACCCCTCCACTTT
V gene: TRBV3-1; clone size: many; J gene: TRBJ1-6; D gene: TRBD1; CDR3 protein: CASSQDRVSPLHF; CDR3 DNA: TGTGCCAGCAGCCAGGACAGGGTTTCACCCCTCCACTTT
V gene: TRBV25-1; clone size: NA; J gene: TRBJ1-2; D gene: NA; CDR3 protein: CASGSWDSYGYTF; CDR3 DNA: TGTGCCAGCGGCTCATGGGACTCCTATGGCTACACCTTC
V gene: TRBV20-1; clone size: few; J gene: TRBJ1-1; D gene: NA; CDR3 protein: CSASLGAHTEAFF; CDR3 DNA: TGCAGTGCTAGCCTGGGGGCGCACACTGAAGCTTTCTTT
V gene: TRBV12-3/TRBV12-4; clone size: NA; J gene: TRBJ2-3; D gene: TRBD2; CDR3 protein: CASSFTSGPGTDTQYF; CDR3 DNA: TGTGCCAGCAGTTTCACTAGCGGGCCAGGCACAGATACGCAGTATTTT
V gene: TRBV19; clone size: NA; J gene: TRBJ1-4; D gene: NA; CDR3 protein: CASKDRLNEKLFF; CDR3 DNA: TGTGCCAGCAAGGACAGACTTAATGAAAAACTGTTTTTT
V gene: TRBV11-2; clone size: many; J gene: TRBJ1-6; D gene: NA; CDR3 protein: CASNLASSPLHF; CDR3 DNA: TGTGCCAGCAACCTCGCTTCGTCACCCCTCCACTTT
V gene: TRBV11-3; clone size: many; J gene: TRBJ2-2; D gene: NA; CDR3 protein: CASSLSWGRNTGELFF; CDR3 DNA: TGTGCCAGCAGCTTAAGCTGGGGCAGGAACACCGGGGAGCTGTTTTTT
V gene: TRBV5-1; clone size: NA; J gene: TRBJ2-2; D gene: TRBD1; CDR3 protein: CASSPRQGLGGELFF; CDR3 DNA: TGCGCCAGCAGCCCGCGACAGGGATTGGGCGGGGAGCTGTTTTTT
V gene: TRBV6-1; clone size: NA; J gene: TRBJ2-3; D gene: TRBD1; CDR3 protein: CASSRDRADTQYF; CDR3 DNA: TGTGCCAGCAGTAGGGACAGAGCAGATACGCAGTATTTT
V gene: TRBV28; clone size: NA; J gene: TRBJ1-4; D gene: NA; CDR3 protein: CASSLPEGMEDEKLFF; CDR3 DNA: TGTGCCAGCAGTTTACCGGAGGGGATGGAGGATGAAAAACTGTTTTTT
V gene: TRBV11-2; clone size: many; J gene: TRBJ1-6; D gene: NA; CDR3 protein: CASSPGAGTRTLHF; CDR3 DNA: TGTGCCAGCAGCCCAGGTGCTGGAACTCGAACCCTCCACTTT
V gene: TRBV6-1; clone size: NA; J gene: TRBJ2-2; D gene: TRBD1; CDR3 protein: CASSAGQGAAGGELFF; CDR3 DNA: TGTGCCAGCAGTGCCGGACAGGGGGCTGCTGGCGGGGAGCTGTTTTTT
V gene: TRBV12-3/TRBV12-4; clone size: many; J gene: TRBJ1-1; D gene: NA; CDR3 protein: CASTTMWGDTEAFF; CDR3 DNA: TGTGCCAGCACAACAATGTGGGGGGACACTGAAGCTTTCTTT
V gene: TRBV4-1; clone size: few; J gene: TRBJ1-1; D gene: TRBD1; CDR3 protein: CASSHHRGGYTEAFF; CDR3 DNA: TGCGCCAGCAGCCACCACAGGGGTGGATACACTGAAGCTTTCTTT
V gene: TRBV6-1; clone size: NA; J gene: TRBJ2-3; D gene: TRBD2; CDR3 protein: CASSEAQVAGGSDTQYF; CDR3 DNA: TGTGCCAGCAGTGAAGCGCAAGTAGCGGGGGGATCAGATACGCAGTATTTT
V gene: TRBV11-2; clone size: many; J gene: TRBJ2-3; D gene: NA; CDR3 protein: CASSTLASSTDTQYF; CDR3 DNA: TGTGCCAGCAGCACACTAGCCAGCTCGACAGATACGCAGTATTTT
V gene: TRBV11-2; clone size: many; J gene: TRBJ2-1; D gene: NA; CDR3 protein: CASSLDTRHPNEQFF; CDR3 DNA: TGTGCCAGCAGCTTAGACACTCGTCACCCTAATGAGCAGTTCTTC
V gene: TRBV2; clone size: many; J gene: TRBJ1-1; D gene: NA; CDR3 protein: CASRPKTANTEAFF; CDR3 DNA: TGTGCCAGCAGGCCTAAGACAGCGAACACTGAAGCTTTCTTT
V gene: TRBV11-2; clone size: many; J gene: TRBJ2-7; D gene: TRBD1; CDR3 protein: CASSFSDRAWEQYF; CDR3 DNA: TGTGCCAGCAGCTTCTCCGACAGGGCATGGGAGCAGTACTTC
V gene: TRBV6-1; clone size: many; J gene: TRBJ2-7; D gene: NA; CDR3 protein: CASSYSRGGYEQYF; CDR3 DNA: TGTGCCAGCAGTTATTCCAGGGGCGGATACGAGCAGTACTTC
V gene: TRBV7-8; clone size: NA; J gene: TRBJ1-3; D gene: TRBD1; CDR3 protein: CASSLGPGQGPTGNTIYF; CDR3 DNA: TGTGCCAGCAGCTTAGGACCGGGACAGGGACCCACTGGAAACACCATATATTTT
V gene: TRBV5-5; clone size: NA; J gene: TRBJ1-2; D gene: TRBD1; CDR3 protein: CASSLLLAGGLGGYTF; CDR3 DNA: TGTGCCAGCAGCTTGTTATTGGCAGGGGGACTGGGTGGCTACACCTTC
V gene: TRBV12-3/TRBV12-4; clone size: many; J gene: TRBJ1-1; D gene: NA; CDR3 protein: CASTIGQMNTEAFF; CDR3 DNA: TGTGCCAGCACCATAGGGCAAATGAACACTGAAGCTTTCTTT
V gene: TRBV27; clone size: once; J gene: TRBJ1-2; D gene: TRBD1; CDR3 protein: CASKDRDRGGGYTF; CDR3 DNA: TGTGCCAGCAAGGACCGGGACAGGGGTGGAGGCTACACCTTC
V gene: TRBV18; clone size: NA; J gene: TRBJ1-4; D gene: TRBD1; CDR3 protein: CASSPPSRGEKLFF; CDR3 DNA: TGTGCCAGCTCACCCCCCAGCAGGGGGGAAAAACTGTTTTTT
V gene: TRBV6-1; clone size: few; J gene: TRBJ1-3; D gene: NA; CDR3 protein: CASRSDRSSGNTIYF; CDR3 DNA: TGTGCCAGCAGATCAGACAGGAGCTCTGGAAACACCATATATTTT
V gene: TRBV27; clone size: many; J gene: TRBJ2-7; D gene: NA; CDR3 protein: CASSLSVAVSYEQYF; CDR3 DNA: TGTGCCAGCAGTTTATCGGTAGCGGTCTCCTACGAGCAGTACTTC
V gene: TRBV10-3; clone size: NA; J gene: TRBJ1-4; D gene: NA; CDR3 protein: CAISDFGRDEKLFF; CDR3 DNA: TGTGCCATCAGTGATTTTGGGAGGGATGAAAAACTGTTTTTT
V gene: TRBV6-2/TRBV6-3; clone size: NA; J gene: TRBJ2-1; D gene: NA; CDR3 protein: CASSRSGNNEQFF; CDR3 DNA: TGTGCCAGCAGTAGATCCGGGAACAATGAGCAGTTCTTC
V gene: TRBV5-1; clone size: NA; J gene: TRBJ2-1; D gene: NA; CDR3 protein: CASSLDFTKGHEQFF; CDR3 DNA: TGCGCCAGCAGCTTGGATTTTACGAAGGGCCATGAGCAGTTCTTC
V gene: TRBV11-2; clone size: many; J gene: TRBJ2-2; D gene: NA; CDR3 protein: CASSLGVGGPTNTGELFF; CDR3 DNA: TGTGCCAGCAGCTTAGGGGTCGGGGGACCCACGAACACCGGGGAGCTGTTTTTT
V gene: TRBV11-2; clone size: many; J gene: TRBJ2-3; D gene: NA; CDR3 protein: CASSWTLRSRTDTQYF; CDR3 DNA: TGTGCCAGCAGCTGGACTCTCAGGTCGCGCACAGATACGCAGTATTTT
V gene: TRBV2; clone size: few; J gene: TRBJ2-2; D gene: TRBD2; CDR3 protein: CASSELIAGGNTGELFF; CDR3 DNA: TGTGCCAGCAGTGAATTGATAGCGGGGGGCAACACCGGGGAGCTGTTTTTT
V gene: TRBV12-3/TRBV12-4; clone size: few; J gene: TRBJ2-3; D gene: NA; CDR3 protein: CASRIEGGEDTQYF; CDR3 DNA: TGTGCCAGCAGGATCGAAGGGGGGGAGGATACGCAGTATTTT
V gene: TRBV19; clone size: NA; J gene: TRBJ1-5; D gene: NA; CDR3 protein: CASSIDVDLGNQPQHF; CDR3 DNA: TGTGCCAGTAGTATAGATGTGGATCTTGGGAATCAGCCCCAGCATTTT
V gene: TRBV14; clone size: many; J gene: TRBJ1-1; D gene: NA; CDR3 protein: CASSQESLQRGRSEAFF; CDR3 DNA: TGTGCCAGCAGCCAAGAAAGTTTACAGAGGGGTAGATCTGAAGCTTTCTTT
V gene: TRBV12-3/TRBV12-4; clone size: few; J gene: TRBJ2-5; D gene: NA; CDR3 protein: CASSLAKTGRQETQYF; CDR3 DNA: TGTGCCAGCAGTTTAGCCAAGACAGGCAGACAAGAGACCCAGTACTTC
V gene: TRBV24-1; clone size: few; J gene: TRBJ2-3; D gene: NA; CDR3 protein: CATSDLADSGGGTQYF; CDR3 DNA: TGTGCCACCAGTGACCTCGCCGACAGTGGAGGGGGTACGCAGTATTTT
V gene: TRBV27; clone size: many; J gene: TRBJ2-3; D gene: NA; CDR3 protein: CASRKPGPEVSADTQYF; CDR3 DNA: TGTGCCAGCCGAAAACCGGGACCAGAGGTATCCGCAGATACGCAGTATTTT
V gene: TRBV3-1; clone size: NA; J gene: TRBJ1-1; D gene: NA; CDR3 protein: CASSQEYRGPEAFF; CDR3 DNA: TGTGCCAGCAGCCAAGAGTATCGGGGGCCTGAAGCTTTCTTT
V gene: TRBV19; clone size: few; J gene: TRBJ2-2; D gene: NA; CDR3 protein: CASLGGSNTGELFF; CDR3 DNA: TGTGCCAGTCTTGGGGGGTCGAACACCGGGGAGCTGTTTTTT
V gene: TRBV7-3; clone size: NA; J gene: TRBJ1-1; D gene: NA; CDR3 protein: CASSLTPGQRNAEAFF; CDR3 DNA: TGTGCCAGCAGCTTAACGCCGGGACAAAGGAACGCTGAAGCTTTCTTT
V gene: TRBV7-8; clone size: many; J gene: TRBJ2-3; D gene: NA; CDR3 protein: CASSLGGGFSVDTQYF; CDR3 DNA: TGTGCCAGCAGCTTAGGGGGAGGTTTCAGCGTAGATACGCAGTATTTT
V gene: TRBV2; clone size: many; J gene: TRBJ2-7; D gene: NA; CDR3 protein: CASSWTDPQVHEQYF; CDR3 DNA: TGTGCCAGCAGTTGGACAGATCCCCAGGTCCACGAGCAGTACTTC
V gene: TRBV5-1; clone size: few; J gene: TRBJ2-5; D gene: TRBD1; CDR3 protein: CASSLSDRVVETQYF; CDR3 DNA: TGCGCCAGCAGCCTCTCGGACAGGGTGGTGGAGACCCAGTACTTC